This TCR beta chain is drawn from a study of technical replicates of blood from a few donors. The germline V gene has CDR1 SGHRS and CDR2 YFSETQ. The junction had 6 bases not matched to a gene; V was cut back by 5 bases and J by 1 base. The CDR3 contains 15 residues. Clones were sequenced by immunoSEQ multiplex PCR, and TCRdb holds only the in-frame ones, with some missing. The table lists around 72,000 clones, about 89% of them singletons. The sample consisted of PBMCs. The V call is TRBV5-1, the J call TRBJ2-1, with 7 bases aligning to TRBD2. This clonotype originated in a human donor in good health. Some clones in this sample may be carry-over from other donors' samples. In DNA, the CDR3 is TGCGCCAGCAGATCGTTTAGCGGGTCCTACAATGAGCAGTTCTTC. Encoded protein: CASRSFSGSYNEQFF. The full variable domain, with the rest looked up from reference TRBV5-1 and TRBJ2-1, is KAGVTQTPRYLIKTRGQQVTLSCSPISGHRSVSWYQQTPGQGLQFLFEYFSETQRNKGNFPGRFSGRQFSNSRSEMNVSTLELGDSALYLCASRSFSGSYNEQFFGPGTRLTVL.